The 8 T cell receptor beta chains below all came from one sample that was sequenced in a study of HIV-infected patients and healthy controls. TCRdb passed the 5' RACE reads through MiXCR, listing each CDR3 protein once. The sample lists about 64,000 distinct CDR3 sequences; approximately 21% were seen once. The sample taken for sequencing was CD4+ T cells from blood. Receptors originate from a human donor in good health.

This clonotype occurred many times. This chain links TRBV20-1 with TRBJ2-3, with 10 bases aligning to TRBD2. The CDR3 loop spans 16 amino acids. V shed 1 base, J shed 5 bases, and the junction held 9 bases outside the gene matches. The germline V gene encodes CDR1 DFQATT and CDR2 SNEGSKA (reference sequence). CDR3: CSARGGSGRAIDTQYF. The CDR3 DNA sequence: TGCAGTGCTAGAGGGGGAAGCGGGAGGGCCATAGATACGCAGTATTTT.

This clonotype was recorded a few times. V usage is TRBV12-3 or TRBV12-4 and J usage is TRBJ2-7; perhaps TRBD1 as D (5 bases). The length of the CDR3 is 13 residues. Between the trimmed V and J ends, which lost 3 bases and 6 bases, there was a span of 12 bases. The CDR3 coding sequence is TGTGCCAGCAGTTTGTCCAGGGTAGGCGAGCAGTACTTC. Amino acids: CASSLSRVGEQYF.

This clonotype has a handful of counts. The rearrangement joins TRBV6-2 or TRBV6-3 to TRBJ1-1; TRBD1 matches 10 bases. The germline V gene encodes CDR1 MNHEY and CDR2 SVGEGT. The CDR3 loop spans 16 amino acids. V lost 9 bases, J lost 0 bases, and 10 bases stayed unmatched. The CDR3 reads CASGGGQGVMNTEAFF. CDR3 DNA: TGTGCCAGTGGAGGCGGACAGGGGGTGATGAACACTGAAGCTTTCTTT.

This chain joins TRBV5-4 and TRBJ1-1; 7 bases are a match to TRBD1. CDR3 size: 15 residues. With 5 bases clipped from V and 1 base from J, the junction kept 8 bases outside the gene matches. Germline loops: CDR1 SGHNT, CDR2 YYREEE (reference sequence). For the CDR3, the DNA is TGTGCCAGCAGTTCCCCGGGACAGCCGAACACTGAAGCTTTCTTT. This encodes CASSSPGQPNTEAFF.

The V gene is TRBV3-1, the J gene TRBJ2-3; possibly TRBD2 for D (6 bases). V gave up 8 bases and J gave up 2 bases, with 11 bases separating them. This CDR3 contains 13 residues. Looked up from germline, CDR1 is LGHDT and CDR2 is YNNKEL (reference sequence). The CDR3 protein is CASALATTDTQYF. As DNA, the CDR3 is TGTGCCAGCGCCCTAGCGACCACAGATACGCAGTATTTT.

The J gene is TRBJ2-1, the V gene TRBV29-1; TRBD2 is a possible D gene (7 bases). Trimming removed 1 base from V and 7 bases from J, with 17 bases in between. Germline values: CDR1 SQVTM, CDR2 ANQGSEA. The length of the CDR3 is 15 residues. CDR3 DNA sequence: TGCAGCGTTGAAGGGAAGTGGGGGGGCAGGAATGAGCAGTTCTTC. As protein: CSVEGKWGGRNEQFF.

This clonotype was seen many times. The junction shows a germline mismatch at one end, possibly a read error. The V gene is TRBV28, the J gene TRBJ2-7; D uncertain. CDR1 is MDHEN and CDR2 is SYDVKM in the germline V gene. The CDR3 consists of 11 residues. The CDR3 DNA follows: TGTGCCAGCAGTTTGTCCCATTTGAAAAACTTC. Translating gives CASSLSHLKNF.

V and J are TRBV19 and TRBJ2-7; 8 bases are shared with TRBD2. The germline V gene has CDR1 LNHDA and CDR2 SQIVND (reference sequence). The CDR3 runs to 17 residues. V was clipped by 3 bases and J by 0 bases; unmatched bases: 10. CDR3 residues: CASSIGGSGSYSYEQYF. The CDR3 bases are TGTGCCAGTAGTATCGGGGGGAGCGGGAGTTACTCCTACGAGCAGTACTTC.